This TCR beta chain was identified during a study of blood T cell repertoires in COVID-19. CDR1 is LNHDA and CDR2 is SQIVND in the germline V gene (reference sequence). The trim removed 4 bases at V and 10 bases at J, leaving 12 bases unmatched. This CDR3 has 16 amino acids. This clone showed up just a few times. The assay was immunoSEQ multiplex PCR, and TCRdb's table has in-frame clones only and misses some. This table has about 190,000 clones, 88% appearing once. This chain uses TRBV19 with TRBJ1-6; 8 bases line up with TRBD1. The sample was peripheral blood. This clonotype was obtained from a woman aged 40 to 55 who had recovered from COVID-19. DNA of the CDR3: TGTGCCAGTAGTAACCCCTGGACAGGGTACGGCTCACCCCTCCACTTT. Its translation: CASSNPWTGYGSPLHF.